This T cell receptor beta chain was captured in a study of T cells in Graves' hyperthyroidism and ophthalmopathy. This clonotype was detected a few times. Its cognate antigen is unknown. Study-wide results and limits: Stable hyperthyroidism and ophthalmopathy were separated using 13 V-J signatures. Expanded thyroid clonotypes (above 0.001) were mostly also found in blood.

TCR beta CDR3 sequences were amplified from RNA transcripts. Researchers ran a first-round RT-PCR on the TCR CDR3 using the HTBI primer set. TCRdb passed the multiplex PCR reads through MiXCR, listing each CDR3 protein once. The sample has more than 550,000 distinct CDR3 sequences; roughly 45% are singletons. Criteria for exclusion of patients were uncontrolled infection, other autoimmune disease, pregnancy or lactation. The germline V gene has CDR1 SGHVS and CDR2 FQNEAQ. Trimming took 6 bases from V and 0 from J, leaving 11 bases between them. The CDR3 totals 15 residues. Sequenced material: peripheral blood or thyroid tissue (not recorded which). The sequence was collected from an adult man with Graves' disease, either hyperthyroidism or ophthalmopathy (not recorded which). The rearrangement links TRBV7-8 to TRBJ2-2; D uncertain. The CDR3 region is CASSYPETNTGELFF. The CDR3 bases are TGTGCCAGCAGTTACCCCGAAACGAACACCGGGGAGCTGTTTTTT.